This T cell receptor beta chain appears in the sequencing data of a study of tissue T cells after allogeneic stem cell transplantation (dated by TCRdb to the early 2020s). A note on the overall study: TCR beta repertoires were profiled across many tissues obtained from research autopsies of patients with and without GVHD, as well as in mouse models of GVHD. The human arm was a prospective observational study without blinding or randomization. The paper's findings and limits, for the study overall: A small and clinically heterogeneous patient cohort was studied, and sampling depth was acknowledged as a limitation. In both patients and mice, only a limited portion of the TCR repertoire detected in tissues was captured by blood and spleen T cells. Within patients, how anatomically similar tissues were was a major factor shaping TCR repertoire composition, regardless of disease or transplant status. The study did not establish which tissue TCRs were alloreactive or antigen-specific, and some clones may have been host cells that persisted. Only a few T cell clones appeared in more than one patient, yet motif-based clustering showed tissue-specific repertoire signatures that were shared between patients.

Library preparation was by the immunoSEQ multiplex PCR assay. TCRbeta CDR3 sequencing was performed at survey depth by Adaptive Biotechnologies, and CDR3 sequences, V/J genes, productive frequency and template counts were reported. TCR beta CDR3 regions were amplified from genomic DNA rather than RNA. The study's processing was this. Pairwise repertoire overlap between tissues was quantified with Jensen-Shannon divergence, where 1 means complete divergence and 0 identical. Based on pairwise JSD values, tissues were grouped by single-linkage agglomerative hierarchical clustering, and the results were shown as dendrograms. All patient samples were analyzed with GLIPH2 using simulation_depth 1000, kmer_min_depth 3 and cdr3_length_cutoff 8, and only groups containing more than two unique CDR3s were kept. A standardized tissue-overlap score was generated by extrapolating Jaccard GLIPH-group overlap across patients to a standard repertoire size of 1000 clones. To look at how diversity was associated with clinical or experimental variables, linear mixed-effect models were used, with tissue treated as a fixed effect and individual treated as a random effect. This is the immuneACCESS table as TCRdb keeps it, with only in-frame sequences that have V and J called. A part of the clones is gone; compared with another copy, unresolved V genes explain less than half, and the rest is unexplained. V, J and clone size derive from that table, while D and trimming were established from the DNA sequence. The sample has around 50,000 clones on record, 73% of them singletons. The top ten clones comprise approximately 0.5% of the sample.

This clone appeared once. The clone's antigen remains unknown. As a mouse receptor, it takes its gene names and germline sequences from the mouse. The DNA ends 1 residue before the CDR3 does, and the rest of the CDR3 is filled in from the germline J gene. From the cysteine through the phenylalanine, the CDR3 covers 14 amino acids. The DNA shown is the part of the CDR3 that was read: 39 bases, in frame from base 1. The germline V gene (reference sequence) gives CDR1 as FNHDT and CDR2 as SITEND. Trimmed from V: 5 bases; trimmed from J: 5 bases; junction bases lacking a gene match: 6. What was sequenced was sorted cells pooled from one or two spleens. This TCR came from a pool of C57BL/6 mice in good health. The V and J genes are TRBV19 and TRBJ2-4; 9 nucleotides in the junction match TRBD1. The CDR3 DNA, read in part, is TGTGCCAGCAGGGGACAGGGAGGGGGAAACACCTTGTAC. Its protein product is CASRGQGGGNTLY. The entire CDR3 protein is CASRGQGGGNTLYF.